This T cell receptor (beta chain) was observed in a study of T cells in women clearing cervical HPV infection listed by TCRdb under 2018. In the study overall: The cases were about 27 women with histologically confirmed HPV16-related CIN3 or worse, and 2 of these cases were invasive cancers. The controls were 25 or so women whose single incident HPV16 infection cleared within 12 months with no development of precancer or cancer. Case blood was taken at the visit when the lesion was first identified, whereas control blood was taken when infection was no longer detected. Among cases, blood sampling came a median of nearly 150 days after lesion detection, with an interquartile range of roughly 85 to 230 days. Because only a few women had HLA typing data, the possibility that HLA type acted as a confounder could not be ruled out. Nested within Costa Rica's Guanacaste HPV Natural History Study, an exploratory proof-of-principle case-control study compared TCR repertoires across cervical HPV16 outcomes. Cases were matched to controls by age within five years and by the year the sample was collected. A median age of approximately 31 years was observed in cases versus approximately 40 in controls, and no significant differences in baseline characteristics were found. In the parent cohort, about 10,000 women aged 18 or older were enrolled in Guanacaste, Costa Rica, during about 1992 to 1994 and were followed for roughly 7 years. Five blinded duplicates per group were added as quality controls, so that about 60 samples were obtained: approximately 50 participants and about 10 replicates.

Every participant had a single incident cervical HPV16 infection, and women with prevalent HPV16 infections were excluded. Cervical HPV DNA was detected by MY09/MY11 PCR and genotyped by dot-blot hybridization. Roughly 16 mL of heparinized blood were centrifuged, and the buffy coat was split into aliquots, frozen at -30 degrees C, and then kept at -80 degrees C. QIAGEN kits were used to extract genomic DNA from the buffy coat specimens. On this clone itself: Its antigen specificity is not known. The CDR3 goes on 3 residues after the read ends, and that part is filled in from the germline J gene.

The CDR3 runs 13 amino acids, cysteine and phenylalanine included. The DNA shown is the part of the CDR3 that was read: 30 bases, in frame from base 1. The germline V gene yields KGHSH for CDR1 and LQKENI for CDR2. What the study reported, not specific to this receptor: Random forest classifiers combining richness and V gene abundances distinguished cases from controls with an estimated AUC of approximately 0.83. Cases had lower TRBV6-7 relative abundance than controls (about 0.1% versus 0.15%; Bonferroni P = 0.0008). Whether associations preceded infection or resulted from infection could not be shown with the cross-sectional design, and effector/memory subsets and HPV-specific T cells were not isolated. TCR repertoire richness was significantly higher in CIN3+ cases than in controls across sequencing depths, while evenness did not differ. T-cell numbers per sample were unknown, so richness differences could reflect varying T-cell content rather than repertoire biology.

TCR beta CDR3 regions were amplified by multiplex PCR from an average of around 1,200 ng genomic DNA per sample using the immunoSEQ assay. Primer bias was corrected in the assay by using a complete synthetic TCR repertoire to establish an amplification baseline. The amplicons were sequenced using the Illumina platform. Per the source publication's procedure: Sequences were error-corrected by clustering with frequency ratios and a modified nearest-neighbor algorithm and were then analyzed in the immunoSEQ Analyzer with IMGT gene definitions. At each rarefaction depth, TCR richness and evenness were averaged across 20 rarefaction repeats, and any sample with fewer sequences than the depth was left out. Wilcoxon rank sum tests with FDR correction were used to compare relative abundances of V, D and J genes between the groups. Blinded duplicates gave an intraclass correlation of around 96% for TCR richness and an average of around 83% across 66 gene segments. In its TCRdb copy, this immuneACCESS table keeps in-frame sequences only and misses some clones. Where compared with another copy, unresolved V genes explain less than half of these, and the others have no known cause. V, J and clone size derive from that table, while D and trimming were established from the DNA sequence. This sample's clone table shows 34,000 or so clones. Around 4% of the sample rests with the top ten.

The sequence is built from TRBV18 and TRBJ2-4; 7 nucleotides in the junction match TRBD2. Sequenced: blood buffy coat. The source of this sequence is a woman between 18 and 75 years old with a cervical HPV16 infection that either progressed to CIN3+ or cleared (not recorded which). The CDR3 reads as follows: CASSPRRDYGQYF. Partial CDR3 DNA: TGTGCCAGCTCACCGCGCAGGGACTATGGT.